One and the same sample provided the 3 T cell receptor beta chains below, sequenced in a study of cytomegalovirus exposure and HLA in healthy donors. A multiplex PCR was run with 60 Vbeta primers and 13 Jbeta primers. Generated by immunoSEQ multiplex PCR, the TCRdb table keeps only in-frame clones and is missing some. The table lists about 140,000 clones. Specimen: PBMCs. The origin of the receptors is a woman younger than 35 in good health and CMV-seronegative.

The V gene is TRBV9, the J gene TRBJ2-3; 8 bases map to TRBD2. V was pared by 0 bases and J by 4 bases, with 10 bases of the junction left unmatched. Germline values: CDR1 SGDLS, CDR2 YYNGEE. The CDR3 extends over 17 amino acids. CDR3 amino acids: CASSVGGREGLADTQYF. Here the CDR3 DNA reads TGTGCCAGCAGCGTAGGTGGCCGGGAGGGCCTGGCAGATACGCAGTATTTT.

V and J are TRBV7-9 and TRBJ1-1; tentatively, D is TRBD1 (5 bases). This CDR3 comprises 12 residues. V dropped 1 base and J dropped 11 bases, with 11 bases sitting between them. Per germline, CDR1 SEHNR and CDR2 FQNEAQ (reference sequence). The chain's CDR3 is CASSLGSRDAFF. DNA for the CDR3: TGTGCCAGCAGCTTAGGATCCAGGGATGCTTTCTTT.

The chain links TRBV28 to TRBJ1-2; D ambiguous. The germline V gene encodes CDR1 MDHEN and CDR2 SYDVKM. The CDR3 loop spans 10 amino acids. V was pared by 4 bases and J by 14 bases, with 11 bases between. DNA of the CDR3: TGTGCCAGCAGTTCGGATGCGGTAACCTTC. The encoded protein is CASSSDAVTF.